A selection of T cell receptor beta chains follows, all from one sample in a study of monozygotic twins with cystic fibrosis. Profiled with immunoSEQ multiplex PCR; TCRdb holds only in-frame clones, not every one. The data hold around 15,000 clones, with roughly nine tenths observed a single time. The sample comprised blood. These receptors came from a boy aged 5-17 years with cystic fibrosis. Both conserved end residues are part of each CDR3. Each record gives: CDR3 length, D gene, clone size, J gene, V gene, CDR3 protein, CDR3 DNA. A D gene is named only where the DNA matches it firmly. Rows give clone size only sometimes, using once, few, many, or a class for an expanded clone.

length: 14; D: NA; size: NA; J: TRBJ2-1; V: TRBV10-3; CDR3: CAISPKSSYNEQFF; DNA: TGTGCCATCAGTCCGAAAAGCTCCTACAATGAGCAGTTCTTC
length: 18; D: TRBD2; size: NA; J: TRBJ2-3; V: TRBV4-1; CDR3: CASSSPRAGGRAADTQYF; DNA: TGCGCCAGCAGCTCGCCCCGGGCTGGCGGGAGGGCGGCAGATACGCAGTATTTT
length: 14; D: NA; size: NA; J: TRBJ2-6; V: TRBV7-7; CDR3: CASSLGPGANVLTF; DNA: TGTGCTAGCAGCTTGGGGCCTGGGGCCAACGTCCTGACTTTC
length: 17; D: TRBD2; size: once; J: TRBJ2-2; V: TRBV7-2; CDR3: CASSLGPAGGPFGELFF; DNA: TGTGCCAGCAGCTTAGGCCCAGCGGGGGGGCCGTTCGGGGAGCTGTTTTTT
length: 13; D: TRBD2; size: NA; J: TRBJ2-1; V: TRBV29-1; CDR3: CSGMLPGRGEQFF; DNA: TGCAGCGGGATGTTGCCGGGGAGGGGTGAGCAGTTCTTC
length: 12; D: NA; size: few; J: TRBJ1-1; V: TRBV5-1; CDR3: CASSFGGQEAFF; DNA: TGCGCCAGCAGCTTCGGGGGCCAAGAAGCTTTCTTT
length: 16; D: TRBD1; size: NA; J: TRBJ1-5; V: TRBV19; CDR3: CASSTRTGGSNQPQHF; DNA: TGTGCCAGTAGTACCCGGACAGGGGGTAGCAATCAGCCCCAGCATTTT
length: 16; D: NA; size: NA; J: TRBJ1-2; V: TRBV5-1; CDR3: CASRDQKWGNNYGYTF; DNA: TGCGCCAGCAGGGACCAGAAGTGGGGAAATAACTATGGCTACACCTTC
length: 13; D: NA; size: once; J: TRBJ1-2; V: TRBV6-5; CDR3: CASSPAGGNGYTF; DNA: TGTGCCAGCAGCCCCGCTGGCGGGAATGGCTACACCTTC
length: 15; D: TRBD2; size: NA; J: TRBJ2-7; V: TRBV18; CDR3: CASSPPGGSSYEQYF; DNA: TGTGCCAGCTCACCACCGGGGGGGAGTTCTTACGAGCAGTACTTC
length: 13; D: NA; size: NA; J: TRBJ1-1; V: TRBV29-1; CDR3: CSARVVGGTEAFF; DNA: TGCAGCGCCAGGGTGGTGGGGGGGACTGAAGCTTTCTTT
length: 15; D: NA; size: few; J: TRBJ2-7; V: TRBV4-1; CDR3: CASSPVLGKSREQYF; DNA: TGCGCCAGCAGCCCAGTTCTAGGGAAGTCTCGCGAGCAGTACTTC
length: 13; D: NA; size: NA; J: TRBJ2-1; V: TRBV28; CDR3: CASSLGRLGEQFF; DNA: TGTGCCAGCAGTTTAGGGAGGCTCGGTGAGCAGTTCTTC
length: 13; D: NA; size: NA; J: TRBJ1-3; V: TRBV9; CDR3: CASSPLPGNTIYF; DNA: TGTGCCAGCAGCCCCCTGCCGGGGAACACCATATATTTT
length: 12; D: NA; size: NA; J: TRBJ1-1; V: TRBV29-1; CDR3: CSGGPKSTEAFF; DNA: TGCAGCGGGGGACCCAAGAGCACTGAAGCTTTCTTT
length: 17; D: TRBD1; size: NA; J: TRBJ1-4; V: TRBV5-1; CDR3: CASSRGQDRATNEKLFF; DNA: TGCGCCAGCAGCCGAGGACAGGATCGAGCAACTAATGAAAAACTGTTTTTT
length: 15; D: NA; size: NA; J: TRBJ1-2; V: TRBV7-9; CDR3: CASSFPGAVNYGYTF; DNA: TGTGCCAGCAGCTTTCCGGGAGCCGTTAACTATGGCTACACCTTC
length: 14; D: NA; size: once; J: TRBJ1-5; V: TRBV6-1; CDR3: CASRPPGSNQPQHF; DNA: TGTGCCAGCAGACCCCCAGGAAGCAATCAGCCCCAGCATTTT
length: 15; D: NA; size: NA; J: TRBJ2-1; V: TRBV5-1; CDR3: CASSELASLYNEQFF; DNA: TGCGCCAGCAGCGAACTAGCTTCACTCTACAATGAGCAGTTCTTC
length: 15; D: TRBD1; size: NA; J: TRBJ1-1; V: TRBV7-6; CDR3: CASSLAGFDRGRAFF; DNA: TGTGCCAGCAGCTTAGCGGGATTTGACAGGGGGCGGGCTTTCTTT
length: 15; D: TRBD1; size: NA; J: TRBJ1-3; V: TRBV6-5; CDR3: CASSPDRVPGNTIYF; DNA: TGTGCCAGCAGCCCTGACAGGGTGCCTGGAAACACCATATATTTT
length: 13; D: NA; size: NA; J: TRBJ1-1; V: TRBV10-3; CDR3: CAISGNSNTEAFF; DNA: TGTGCCATCAGTGGGAATTCGAACACTGAAGCTTTCTTT
length: 12; D: NA; size: NA; J: TRBJ2-5; V: TRBV5-1; CDR3: CASSVSGETQYF; DNA: TGCGCCAGCAGCGTCTCCGGGGAGACCCAGTACTTC
length: 15; D: NA; size: NA; J: TRBJ1-1; V: TRBV6-1; CDR3: CASSEVTGYVTEAFF; DNA: TGTGCCAGCAGTGAAGTGACAGGATATGTCACTGAAGCTTTCTTT
length: 13; D: NA; size: NA; J: TRBJ2-7; V: TRBV6-1; CDR3: CASSLTAAYEQYF; DNA: TGTGCCAGCAGTCTAACGGCAGCCTACGAGCAGTACTTC
length: 15; D: NA; size: NA; J: TRBJ2-5; V: TRBV2; CDR3: CASSLTPAGVETQYF; DNA: TGTGCCAGCAGTTTAACCCCCGCCGGGGTAGAGACCCAGTACTTC
length: 16; D: NA; size: NA; J: TRBJ1-1; V: TRBV5-1; CDR3: CASSLRRGVMNTEAFF; DNA: TGCGCCAGCAGCTTGAGGCGGGGGGTCATGAACACTGAAGCTTTCTTT
length: 12; D: NA; size: NA; J: TRBJ2-1; V: TRBV7-3; CDR3: CASSLSQGRQFF; DNA: TGTGCCAGCAGCTTAAGTCAGGGTCGGCAGTTCTTC
length: 11; D: NA; size: few; J: TRBJ1-2; V: TRBV6-5; CDR3: CASTTGKGYTF; DNA: TGTGCCAGCACCACCGGAAAGGGCTACACCTTC
length: 16; D: TRBD1; size: NA; J: TRBJ2-7; V: TRBV5-6; CDR3: CASSTRFGQGAYEQYF; DNA: TGTGCCAGCAGCACCAGATTTGGACAGGGGGCGTACGAGCAGTACTTC
length: 10; D: NA; size: once; J: TRBJ2-5; V: TRBV28; CDR3: CASSRKTQYF; DNA: TGTGCCAGCAGCCGAAAGACCCAGTACTTC
length: 13; D: NA; size: NA; J: TRBJ1-5; V: TRBV10-3; CDR3: CAISDQTNQPQHF; DNA: TGTGCCATCAGTGATCAGACAAATCAGCCCCAGCATTTT
length: 12; D: NA; size: NA; J: TRBJ2-7; V: TRBV7-9; CDR3: CASSDHVSEQYF; DNA: TGTGCCAGCAGCGACCACGTCTCCGAGCAGTACTTC
length: 15; D: TRBD1; size: NA; J: TRBJ1-1; V: TRBV7-9; CDR3: CASSLGQGADTEAFF; DNA: TGTGCCAGCAGCTTGGGACAGGGGGCGGACACTGAAGCTTTCTTT
length: 14; D: TRBD2; size: NA; J: TRBJ2-1; V: TRBV2; CDR3: CASSVAGGLNEQFF; DNA: TGTGCCAGCAGTGTAGCGGGGGGGCTTAATGAGCAGTTCTTC
length: 14; D: NA; size: NA; J: TRBJ1-1; V: TRBV6-6; CDR3: CASRRVEGGTEAFF; DNA: TGTGCCAGCAGGCGGGTCGAGGGGGGCACTGAAGCTTTCTTT
length: 13; D: NA; size: NA; J: TRBJ2-7; V: TRBV11-2; CDR3: CASSWGPGDEQYF; DNA: TGTGCCAGCAGCTGGGGCCCAGGGGACGAGCAGTACTTC
length: 11; D: NA; size: NA; J: TRBJ1-2; V: TRBV25-1; CDR3: CASSAVYGYTF; DNA: TGTGCCAGCAGTGCGGTCTATGGCTACACCTTC
length: 12; D: NA; size: NA; J: TRBJ1-1; V: TRBV5-6; CDR3: CASSPSGTEAFF; DNA: TGTGCCAGCAGTCCATCCGGAACTGAAGCTTTCTTT
length: 14; D: NA; size: NA; J: TRBJ2-1; V: TRBV5-1; CDR3: CASSAGGPGNEQFF; DNA: TGCGCCAGCAGCGCCGGGGGTCCGGGGAATGAGCAGTTCTTC
length: 13; D: TRBD1; size: NA; J: TRBJ1-2; V: TRBV19; CDR3: CASRDRALRGYTF; DNA: TGTGCCAGCCGGGACAGGGCCCTTCGGGGCTACACCTTC
length: 15; D: NA; size: NA; J: TRBJ2-2; V: TRBV28; CDR3: CASRTPRLGSGELFF; DNA: TGTGCCAGCAGGACCCCCAGACTGGGGTCCGGGGAGCTGTTTTTT
length: 13; D: NA; size: NA; J: TRBJ2-3; V: TRBV4-1; CDR3: CASSLSETDTQYF; DNA: TGCGCCAGCAGCCTTAGCGAAACAGATACGCAGTATTTT
length: 11; D: NA; size: once; J: TRBJ2-7; V: TRBV7-8; CDR3: CASSLTDEQYF; DNA: TGTGCCAGCAGCTTAACCGACGAGCAGTACTTC
length: 17; D: NA; size: NA; J: TRBJ2-5; V: TRBV4-1; CDR3: CASSQTLPGQGQETQYF; DNA: TGCGCCAGCAGCCAGACCCTACCCGGGCAGGGCCAAGAGACCCAGTACTTC